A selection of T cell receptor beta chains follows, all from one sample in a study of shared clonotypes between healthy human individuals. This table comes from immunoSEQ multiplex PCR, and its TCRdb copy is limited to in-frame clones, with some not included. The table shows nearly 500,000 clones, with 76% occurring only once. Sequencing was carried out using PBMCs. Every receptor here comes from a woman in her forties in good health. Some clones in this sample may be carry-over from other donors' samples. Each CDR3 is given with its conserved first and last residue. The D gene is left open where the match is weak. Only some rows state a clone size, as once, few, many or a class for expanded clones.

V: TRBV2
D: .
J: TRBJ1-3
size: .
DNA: TGTGCCAGCAGTGTGGGGGCAGGGGCTGGAAACACCATATATTTT
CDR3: CASSVGAGAGNTIYF

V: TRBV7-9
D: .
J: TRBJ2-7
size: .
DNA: TGTGCCAGCACCCTGCTAGGAGCCTACGAGCAGTACTTC
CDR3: CASTLLGAYEQYF

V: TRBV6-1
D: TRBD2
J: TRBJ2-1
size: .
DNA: TGTGCCAGCAGTGAAGCAGCGGGGAGCTCCTACAATGAGCAGTTCTTC
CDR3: CASSEAAGSSYNEQFF

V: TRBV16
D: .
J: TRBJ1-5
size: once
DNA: TGTGCCAGCAGCATACTAAACCAGGCCCTCGAGCAGGGCAATCAGCCCCAGCATTTT
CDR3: CASSILNQALEQGNQPQHF

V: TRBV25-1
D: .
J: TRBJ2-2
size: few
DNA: TGTGCCAGCAGTGAAGGAGGACCGCACACCGGGGAGCTGTTTTTT
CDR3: CASSEGGPHTGELFF

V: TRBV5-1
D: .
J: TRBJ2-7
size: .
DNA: TGCGCCAGCAGCTTGGTCGGAAGCTCCTACGAGCAGTACTTC
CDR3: CASSLVGSSYEQYF

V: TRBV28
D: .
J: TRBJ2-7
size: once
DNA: TGTGCCAGCAGACGATGGCAGCGACCCTCCTACGAGCAGTACTTC
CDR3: CASRRWQRPSYEQYF

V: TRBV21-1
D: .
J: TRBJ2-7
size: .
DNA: TGTGCCAGCAGCAAAGTGGGCAGGGGAGACTACGAGCAGTACTTC
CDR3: CASSKVGRGDYEQYF

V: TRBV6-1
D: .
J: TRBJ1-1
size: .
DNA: TGTGCCAGCAGTGATGGGGCGGTCTCATCCGAAGCTTTCTTT
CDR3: CASSDGAVSSEAFF

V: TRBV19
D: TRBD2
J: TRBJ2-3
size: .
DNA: TGTGCCAGTAGTACTAGCGGGATTGAGGCAGATACGCAGTATTTT
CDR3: CASSTSGIEADTQYF

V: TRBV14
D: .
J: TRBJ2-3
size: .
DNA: TGTGCCAGCAGCCCCCTGACAGGTTTACGATCAGATACGCAGTATTTT
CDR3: CASSPLTGLRSDTQYF

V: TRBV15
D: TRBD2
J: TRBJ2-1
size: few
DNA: TGTGCCACCAGCAGAGATCCGCGCTGGGGGCGGGAGGGCCCTCGGCAGTTCTTC
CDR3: CATSRDPRWGREGPRQFF

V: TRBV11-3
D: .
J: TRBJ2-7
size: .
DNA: TGTGCCAGCAGCTTAGGCCCCCCGGGACATAACGAGCAGTACTTC
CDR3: CASSLGPPGHNEQYF

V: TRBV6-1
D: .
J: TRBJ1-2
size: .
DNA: TGTGCCAGCAGACTATCGGACATGGATCCTGGCTACACCTTC
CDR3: CASRLSDMDPGYTF

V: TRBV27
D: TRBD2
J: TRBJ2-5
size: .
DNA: TGTGCCAGCAGTTTAAGGTCTAGCGGGAGAGAGACCCAGTACTTC
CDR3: CASSLRSSGRETQYF

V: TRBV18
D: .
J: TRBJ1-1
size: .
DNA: TGTGCCAGCTCACCCGGGACTGGAGCTTTCTTT
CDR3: CASSPGTGAFF

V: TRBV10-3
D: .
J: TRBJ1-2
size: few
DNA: TGTGCCATCAGTGAGTCAGCAGGGAATAACTATGGCTACACCTTC
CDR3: CAISESAGNNYGYTF

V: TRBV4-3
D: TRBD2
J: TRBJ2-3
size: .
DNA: TGCGCCAGCAGCCAAGCTAGCGGGAGCGGGGATACGCAGTATTTT
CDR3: CASSQASGSGDTQYF

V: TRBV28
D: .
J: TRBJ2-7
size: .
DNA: TGTGCCAGCAGGGGTTTCGGGGATTACGAGCAGTACTTC
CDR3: CASRGFGDYEQYF

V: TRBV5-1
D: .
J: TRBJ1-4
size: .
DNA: TGCGCCAGCAGCGTTACAGGGTATCGGGAAAAACTGTTTTTT
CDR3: CASSVTGYREKLFF

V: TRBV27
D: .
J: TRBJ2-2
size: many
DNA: TGTGCCAGCAGTTTATCCGGGGATTTGGATCTCCTCTCGAACACCGGGGAGCTGTTTTTT
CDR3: CASSLSGDLDLLSNTGELFF

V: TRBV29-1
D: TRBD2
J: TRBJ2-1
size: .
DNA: TGCAGCGTCCGGGGATGGCAGCGGGAGGGGGGCTACAATGAGCAGTTCTTC
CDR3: CSVRGWQREGGYNEQFF

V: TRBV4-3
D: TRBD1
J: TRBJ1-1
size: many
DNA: TGCGCCAGCAGCCAAGATAGAGCAGGGGGCCCGACCTTT
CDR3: CASSQDRAGGPTF

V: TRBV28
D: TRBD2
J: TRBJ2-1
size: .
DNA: TGTGCCAGCAGTCTCGGGACTAGCGGGAGAAACAATGAGCAGTTCTTC
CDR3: CASSLGTSGRNNEQFF

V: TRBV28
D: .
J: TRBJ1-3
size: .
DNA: TGTGCCAGCACACTCTCGACAGGAGGCTCTGGAAACACCATATATTTT
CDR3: CASTLSTGGSGNTIYF

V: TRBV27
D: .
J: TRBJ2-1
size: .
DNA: TGTGCCAGCAGTTTAACGGGTACTGAGCAGTTCTTC
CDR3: CASSLTGTEQFF

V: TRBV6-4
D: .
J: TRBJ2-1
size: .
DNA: TGTGCCAGCAGGCCCTCTTCCGCATCCCACAATGAGCAGTTCTTC
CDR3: CASRPSSASHNEQFF

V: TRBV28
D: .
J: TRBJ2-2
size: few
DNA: TGTGCCAGCAGTTTATTCGGGGTGAACACCGGGGAGCTGTTTTTT
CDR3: CASSLFGVNTGELFF

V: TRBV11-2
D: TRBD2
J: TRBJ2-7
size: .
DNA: TGTGCCAGCAGCTTAGGCTTAGCGGGAGGATACGAGCAGTACTTC
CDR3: CASSLGLAGGYEQYF

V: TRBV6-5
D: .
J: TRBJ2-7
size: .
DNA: TGTGCCAGCAGCCGAGGTAGCGTAGTCGAGCAGTACTTC
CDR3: CASSRGSVVEQYF

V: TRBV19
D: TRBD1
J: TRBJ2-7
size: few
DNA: TGTGCCAGTAGTGCGTGGACAGGGGTTTCCGAGCAGTACTTC
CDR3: CASSAWTGVSEQYF

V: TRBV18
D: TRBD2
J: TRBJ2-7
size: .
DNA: TGTGCCAGCTCACCACCCTACTCGGGACTGGCGGGGGATTTGAACGAGCAGTACTTC
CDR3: CASSPPYSGLAGDLNEQYF

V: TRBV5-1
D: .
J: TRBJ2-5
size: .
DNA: TGCGCCAGCAGCTTGCTTGAGACCCAGTACTTC
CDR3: CASSLLETQYF

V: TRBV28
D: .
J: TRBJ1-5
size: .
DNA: TGTGCCAGCACCGTGGACCTTAATCAGCCCCAGCATTTT
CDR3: CASTVDLNQPQHF

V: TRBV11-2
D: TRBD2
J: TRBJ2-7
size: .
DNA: TGTGCCAGCAGCTTAGAAGCGGGAGCGTACGAGCAGTACTTC
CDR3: CASSLEAGAYEQYF

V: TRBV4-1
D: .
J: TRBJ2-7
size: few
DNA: TGCGCCAGCAGCCAAGTAGCGCGCGAGCAGTACTTC
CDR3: CASSQVAREQYF

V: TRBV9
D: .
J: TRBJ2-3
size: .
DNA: TGTGCCAGCAGCGTATCAGGGAACACAGATACGCAGTATTTT
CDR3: CASSVSGNTDTQYF

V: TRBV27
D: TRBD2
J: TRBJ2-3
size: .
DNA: TGTGCCAGCAGTTCCCCTCTTCTAGCGGGAGGACTAAGCACAGATACGCAGTATTTT
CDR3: CASSSPLLAGGLSTDTQYF

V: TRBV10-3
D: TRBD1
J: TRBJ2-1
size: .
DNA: TGTGCCATCAGCGGCGGGACAGGGAAAAATGAGCAGTTCTTC
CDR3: CAISGGTGKNEQFF

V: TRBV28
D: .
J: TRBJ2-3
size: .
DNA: TGTGCCAGCACCTTTTGGATAGGGGGTGGCACAGATACGCAGTATTTT
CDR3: CASTFWIGGGTDTQYF

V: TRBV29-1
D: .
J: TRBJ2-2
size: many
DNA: TGCAGCGCGGCTGTGGGTCCGAACACCGGGGAGCTGTTTTTT
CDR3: CSAAVGPNTGELFF

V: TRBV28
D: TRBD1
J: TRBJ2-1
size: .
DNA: TGTGCCACCATAGGGACAGAGGGTCGGCAGTTCTTC
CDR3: CATIGTEGRQFF

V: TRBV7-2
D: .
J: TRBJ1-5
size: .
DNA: TGTGCCAGCAGCTTAAGGAGGGGCGGGGACCAGCCCCAGCATTTT
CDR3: CASSLRRGGDQPQHF

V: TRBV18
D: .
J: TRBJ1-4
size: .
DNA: TGTGCCAGCTCACCAGGTCCCAATGAAAAACTGTTTTTT
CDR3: CASSPGPNEKLFF

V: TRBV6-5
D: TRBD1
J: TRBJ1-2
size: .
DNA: TGTGCCAGCAGTGATAGGGGACAGCACTATGGCTACACCTTC
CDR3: CASSDRGQHYGYTF

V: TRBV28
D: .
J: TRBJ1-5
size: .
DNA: TGTGCCAGCAGACCCAGCGGGGGGGGCAATCAGCCCCAGCATTTT
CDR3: CASRPSGGGNQPQHF

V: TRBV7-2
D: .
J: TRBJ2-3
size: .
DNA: TGTGCCAGCAGCTTAGGACCAGATACGCAGTATTTT
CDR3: CASSLGPDTQYF

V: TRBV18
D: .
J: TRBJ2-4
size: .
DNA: TGTGCCAGCTCAGCAACAGGAGGGTGGCAAAACATTCAGTACTTC
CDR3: CASSATGGWQNIQYF